This TCR beta chain came from a study of response to subunit inactivated influenza vaccine. Study results and caveats: The study's authors posited that every seasonal influenza vaccination enlists few new T cells.

TCRdb reprocessed the RT-PCR reads via MiXCR and lists one record per CDR3 protein. The sample consists of about 570,000 distinct CDR3 sequences, 11% of them appearing once. Details on this clonotype: Its antigen is currently unknown.

This sample also appeared in a second study, on T cells expressing NK-cell markers. As reported in that work: Making the TCR beta cDNA relied on 5'RACE template switching with UMIs. It was from sorted CD3+CD56+NKG2C+, CD3+CD56+NKG2C- and CD3+CD56-NKG2C+ T cells that TCR beta repertoires came. Within the sequenced cohort of eight donors, seven exhibited HCMV seropositivity and one was seronegative. Restriction of sorting to alpha-beta TCR T cells was accomplished in several experiments using an anti-gamma-delta TCR antibody.

The sample consisted of PBMCs from blood, taken on the day of vaccination. The sequence was obtained from a man in his fifties or sixties who received an inactivated influenza vaccine.

The CDR3 is CASSAGPSNQPQHF. Written as DNA, the CDR3 is TGTGCCAGCAGCGCGGGCCCGAGCAATCAGCCCCAGCATTTT. The chain employs TRBV6-1 and TRBJ1-5; D unresolved. The CDR3 consists of 14 residues. Germline assignment: CDR1 MNHNS and CDR2 SASEGT. V lost 6 bases to trimming and J lost 1 base, with 10 bases between them.